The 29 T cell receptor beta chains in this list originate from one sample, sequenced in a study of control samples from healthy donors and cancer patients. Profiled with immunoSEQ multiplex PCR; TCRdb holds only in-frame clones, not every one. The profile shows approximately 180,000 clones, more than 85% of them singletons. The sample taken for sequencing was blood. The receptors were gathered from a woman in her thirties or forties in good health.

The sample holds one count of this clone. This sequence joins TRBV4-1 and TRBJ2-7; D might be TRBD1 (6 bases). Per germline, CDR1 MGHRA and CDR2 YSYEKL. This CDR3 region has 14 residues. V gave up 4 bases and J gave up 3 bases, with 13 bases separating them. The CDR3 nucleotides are TGCGCCAGCAGCCGAGCAGGGGATTACTACGAGCAGTACTTC. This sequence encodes CASSRAGDYYEQYF.

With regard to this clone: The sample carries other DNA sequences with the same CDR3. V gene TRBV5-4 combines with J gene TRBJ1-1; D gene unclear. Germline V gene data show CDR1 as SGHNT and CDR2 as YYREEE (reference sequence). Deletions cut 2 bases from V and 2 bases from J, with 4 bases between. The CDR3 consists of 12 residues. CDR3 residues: CASSFGNTEAFF. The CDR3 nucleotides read TGTGCCAGCAGCTTCGGCAACACTGAAGCTTTCTTT.

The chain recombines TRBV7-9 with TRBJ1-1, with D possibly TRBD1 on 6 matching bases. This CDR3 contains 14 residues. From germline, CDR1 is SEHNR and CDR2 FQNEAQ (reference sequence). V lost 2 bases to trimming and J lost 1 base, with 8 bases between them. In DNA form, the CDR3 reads TGTGCCAGCAGCTTAAAGGGACAGAACACTGAAGCTTTCTTT. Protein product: CASSLKGQNTEAFF.

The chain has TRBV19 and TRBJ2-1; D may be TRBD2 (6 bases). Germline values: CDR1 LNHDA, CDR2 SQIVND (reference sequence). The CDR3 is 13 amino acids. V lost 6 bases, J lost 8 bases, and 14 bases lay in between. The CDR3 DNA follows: TGTGCCAGTAGCGCTCTCGGGGGTCATGAGCAGTTCTTC. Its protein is CASSALGGHEQFF.

CDR3 coding DNA: TGCAGCGCGCAGGTCACCGGGGAGCTGTTTTTT. This encodes CSAQVTGELFF. The chain carries TRBV29-1 and TRBJ2-2; no reliable D call. Germline V gene data show CDR1 as SQVTM and CDR2 as ANQGSEA. The CDR3 sequence is 11 residues long. V was shortened by 7 bases and J by 4 bases, with 7 bases between the two germline ends.

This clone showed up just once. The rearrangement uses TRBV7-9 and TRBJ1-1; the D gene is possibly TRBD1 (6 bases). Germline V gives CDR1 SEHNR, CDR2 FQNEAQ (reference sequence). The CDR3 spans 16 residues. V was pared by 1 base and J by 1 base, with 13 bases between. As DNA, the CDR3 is TGTGCCAGCAGCTTAGGGGGCAGGGGATGGAACACTGAAGCTTTCTTT. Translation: CASSLGGRGWNTEAFF.

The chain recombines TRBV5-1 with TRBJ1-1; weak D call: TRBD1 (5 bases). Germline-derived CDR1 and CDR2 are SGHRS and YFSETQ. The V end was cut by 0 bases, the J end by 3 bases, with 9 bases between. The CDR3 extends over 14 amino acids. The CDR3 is CASSLVQGDTEAFF. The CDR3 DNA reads TGCGCCAGCAGCTTGGTTCAGGGAGACACTGAAGCTTTCTTT.

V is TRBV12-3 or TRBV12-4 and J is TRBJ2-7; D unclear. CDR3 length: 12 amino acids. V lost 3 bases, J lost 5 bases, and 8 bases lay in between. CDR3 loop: CASSFVRNEQYF. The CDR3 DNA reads TGTGCCAGCAGTTTTGTGAGGAACGAGCAGTACTTC.

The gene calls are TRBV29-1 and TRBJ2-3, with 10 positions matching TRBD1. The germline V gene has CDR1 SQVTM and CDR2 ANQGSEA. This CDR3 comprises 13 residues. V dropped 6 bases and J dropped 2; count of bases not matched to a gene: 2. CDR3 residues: CSVGQGSTDTQYF. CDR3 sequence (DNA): TGCAGCGTGGGACAGGGGTCCACAGATACGCAGTATTTT.

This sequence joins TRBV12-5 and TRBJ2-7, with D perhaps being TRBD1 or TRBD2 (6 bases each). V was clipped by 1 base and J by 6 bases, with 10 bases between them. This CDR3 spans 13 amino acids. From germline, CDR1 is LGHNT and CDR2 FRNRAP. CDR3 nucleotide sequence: TGTGCTAGTGGTTTGGAAGGGGGGACCGAGCAGTACTTC. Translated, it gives CASGLEGGTEQYF.

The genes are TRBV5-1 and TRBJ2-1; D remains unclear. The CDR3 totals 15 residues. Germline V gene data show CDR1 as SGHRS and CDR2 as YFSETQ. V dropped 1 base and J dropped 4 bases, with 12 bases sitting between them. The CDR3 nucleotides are TGCGCCAGCAGCTTGCCGGCAGAAATTTACAATGAGCAGTTCTTC. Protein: CASSLPAEIYNEQFF.

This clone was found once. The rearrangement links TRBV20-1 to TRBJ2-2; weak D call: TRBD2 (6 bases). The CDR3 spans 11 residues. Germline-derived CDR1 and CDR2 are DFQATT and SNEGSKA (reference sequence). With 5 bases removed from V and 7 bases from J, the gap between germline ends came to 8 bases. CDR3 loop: CSAASVGELFF. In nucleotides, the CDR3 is TGCAGTGCTGCTAGCGTCGGGGAGCTGTTTTTT.

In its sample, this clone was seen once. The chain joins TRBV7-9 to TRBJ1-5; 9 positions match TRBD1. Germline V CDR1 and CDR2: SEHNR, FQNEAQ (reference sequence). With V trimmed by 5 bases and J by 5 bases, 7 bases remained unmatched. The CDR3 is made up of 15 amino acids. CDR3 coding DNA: TGTGCCAGCAGCCCCACGGACAGGGGCGATCAGCCCCAGCATTTT. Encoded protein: CASSPTDRGDQPQHF.

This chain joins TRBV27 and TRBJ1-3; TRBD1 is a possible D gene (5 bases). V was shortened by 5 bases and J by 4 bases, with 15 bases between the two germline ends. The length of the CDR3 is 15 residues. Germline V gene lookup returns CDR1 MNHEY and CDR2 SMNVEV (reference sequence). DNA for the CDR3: TGTGCCAGCAGTCCCCACCGGGACCTCGGAAACACCATATATTTT. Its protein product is CASSPHRDLGNTIYF.

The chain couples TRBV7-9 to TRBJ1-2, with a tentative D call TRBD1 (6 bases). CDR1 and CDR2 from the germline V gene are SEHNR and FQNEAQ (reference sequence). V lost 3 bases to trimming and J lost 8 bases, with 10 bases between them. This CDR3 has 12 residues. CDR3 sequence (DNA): TGTGCCAGCAGCTTCCCCCAGGGGGGCTACACCTTC. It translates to CASSFPQGGYTF.

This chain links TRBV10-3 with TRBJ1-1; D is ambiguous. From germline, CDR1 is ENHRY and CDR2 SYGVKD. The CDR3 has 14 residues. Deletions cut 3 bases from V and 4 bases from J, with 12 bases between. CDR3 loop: CAISDQTLRTEAFF. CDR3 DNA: TGTGCCATCAGTGATCAGACGCTGCGCACTGAAGCTTTCTTT.

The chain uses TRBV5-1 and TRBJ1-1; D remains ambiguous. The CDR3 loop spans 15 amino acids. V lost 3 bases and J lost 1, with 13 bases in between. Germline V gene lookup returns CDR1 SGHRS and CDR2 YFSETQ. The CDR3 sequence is CASSSDPGGNTEAFF. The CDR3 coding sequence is TGCGCCAGCAGCTCCGACCCAGGAGGGAACACTGAAGCTTTCTTT.

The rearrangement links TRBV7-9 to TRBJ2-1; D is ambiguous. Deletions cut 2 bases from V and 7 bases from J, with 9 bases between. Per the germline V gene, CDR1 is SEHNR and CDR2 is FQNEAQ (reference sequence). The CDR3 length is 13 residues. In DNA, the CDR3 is TGTGCCAGCAGCTTAAATTTTGTGAATGAGCAGTTCTTC. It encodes CASSLNFVNEQFF.

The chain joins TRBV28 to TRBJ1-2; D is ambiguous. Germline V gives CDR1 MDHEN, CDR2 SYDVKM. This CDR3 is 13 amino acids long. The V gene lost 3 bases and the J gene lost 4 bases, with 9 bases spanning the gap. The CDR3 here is CASSLAQFYGYTF. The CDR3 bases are TGTGCCAGCAGTTTGGCACAGTTCTATGGCTACACCTTC.

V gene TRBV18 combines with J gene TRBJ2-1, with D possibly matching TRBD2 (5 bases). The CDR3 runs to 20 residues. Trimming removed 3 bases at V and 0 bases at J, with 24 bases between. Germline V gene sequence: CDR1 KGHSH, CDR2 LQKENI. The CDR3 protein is CASSPVGGGPRQDSYNEQFF. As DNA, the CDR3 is TGTGCCAGCTCACCGGTCGGAGGAGGACCCCGACAAGACTCCTACAATGAGCAGTTCTTC.

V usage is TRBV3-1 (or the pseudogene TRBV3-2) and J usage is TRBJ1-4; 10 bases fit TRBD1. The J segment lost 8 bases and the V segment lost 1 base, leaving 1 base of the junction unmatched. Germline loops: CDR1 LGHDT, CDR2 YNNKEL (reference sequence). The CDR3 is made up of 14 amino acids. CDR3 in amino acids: CASSQGDRGEKLFF. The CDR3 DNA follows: TGTGCCAGCAGCCAAGGGGACAGGGGAGAAAAACTGTTTTTT.

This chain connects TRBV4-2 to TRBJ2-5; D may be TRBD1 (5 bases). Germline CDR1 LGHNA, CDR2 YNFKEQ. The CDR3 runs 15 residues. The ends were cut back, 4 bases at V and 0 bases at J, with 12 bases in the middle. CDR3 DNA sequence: TGTGCCAGCAGCCGAAAAGGGGCGGACCAAGAGACCCAGTACTTC. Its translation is CASSRKGADQETQYF.

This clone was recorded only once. The CDR3 nucleotides read TGTGCCAGCAGCCTGCCTGACAGGGCAAACACTGAAGCTTTCTTT. This codes for CASSLPDRANTEAFF. The chain joins TRBV13 to TRBJ1-1, with 7 bases aligning to TRBD1. CDR3 length: 15 residues. Germline V gives CDR1 PRHDT, CDR2 FYEKMQ (reference sequence). J lost 2 bases, V lost 5 bases, and 8 bases had no gene match.

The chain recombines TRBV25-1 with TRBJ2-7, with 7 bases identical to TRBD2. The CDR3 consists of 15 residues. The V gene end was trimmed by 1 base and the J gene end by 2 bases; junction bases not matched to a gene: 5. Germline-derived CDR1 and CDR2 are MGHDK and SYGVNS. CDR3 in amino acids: CASSEFRAGAYEQYF. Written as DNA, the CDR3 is TGTGCCAGCAGTGAATTCAGGGCGGGGGCCTACGAGCAGTACTTC.

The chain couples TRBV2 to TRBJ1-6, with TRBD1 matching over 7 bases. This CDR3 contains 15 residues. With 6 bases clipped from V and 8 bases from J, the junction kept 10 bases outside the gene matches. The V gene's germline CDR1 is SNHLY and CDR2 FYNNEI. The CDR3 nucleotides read TGTGCCAGCAGCCTCCAGAGGGGGCTATATTCACCCCTCCACTTT. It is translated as CASSLQRGLYSPLHF.

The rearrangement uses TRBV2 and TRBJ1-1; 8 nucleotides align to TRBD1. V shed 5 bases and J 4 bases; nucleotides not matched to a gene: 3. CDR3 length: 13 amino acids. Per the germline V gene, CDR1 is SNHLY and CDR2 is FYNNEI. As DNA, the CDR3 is TGTGCCAGCAGTCAACAGGGGGGCACTGAAGCTTTCTTT. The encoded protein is CASSQQGGTEAFF.

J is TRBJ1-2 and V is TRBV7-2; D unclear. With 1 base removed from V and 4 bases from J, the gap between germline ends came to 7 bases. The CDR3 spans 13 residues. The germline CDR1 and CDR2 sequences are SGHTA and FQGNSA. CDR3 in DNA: TGTGCCAGCAGCTTAGGAGTGGGCTATGGCTACACCTTC. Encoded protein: CASSLGVGYGYTF.

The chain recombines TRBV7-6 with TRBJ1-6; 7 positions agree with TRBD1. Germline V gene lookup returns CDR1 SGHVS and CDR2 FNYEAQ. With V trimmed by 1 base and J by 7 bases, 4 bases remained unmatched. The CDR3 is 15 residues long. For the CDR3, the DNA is TGTGCCAGCAGCTTAGAGACAGGGAAAAATTCACCCCTCCACTTT. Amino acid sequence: CASSLETGKNSPLHF.

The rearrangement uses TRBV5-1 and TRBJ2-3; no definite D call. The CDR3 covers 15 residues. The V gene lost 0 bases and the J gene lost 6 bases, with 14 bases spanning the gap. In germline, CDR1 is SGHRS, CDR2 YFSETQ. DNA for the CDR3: TGCGCCAGCAGCTTGGCCCTAGGGTCCGCGGATACGCAGTATTTT. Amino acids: CASSLALGSADTQYF.